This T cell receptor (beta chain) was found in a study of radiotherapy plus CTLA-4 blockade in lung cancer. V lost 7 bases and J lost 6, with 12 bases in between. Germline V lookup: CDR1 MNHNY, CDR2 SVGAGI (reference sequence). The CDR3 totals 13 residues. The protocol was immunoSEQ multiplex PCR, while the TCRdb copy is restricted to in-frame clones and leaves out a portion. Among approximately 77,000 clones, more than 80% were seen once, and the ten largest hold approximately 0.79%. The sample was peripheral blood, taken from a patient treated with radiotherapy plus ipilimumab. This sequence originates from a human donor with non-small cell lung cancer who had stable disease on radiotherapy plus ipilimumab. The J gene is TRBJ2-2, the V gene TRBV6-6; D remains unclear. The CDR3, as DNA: TGTGCCAGCAAGGTTAAGGGTGCCGGGGAGCTGTTTTTT. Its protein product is CASKVKGAGELFF.